One and the same sample provided the 18 T cell receptor beta chains below, sequenced in a study of cytotoxic CD8 clonotypes in ibrutinib-treated CLL. Profiled with immunoSEQ multiplex PCR; TCRdb holds only in-frame clones, not every one. The sample carries some 200,000 clones, about four fifths recorded once. The starting material was PBMCs, obtained after 12 months of ibrutinib treatment. The receptor source for this set is a human donor with chronic lymphocytic leukemia.

This clone showed up just once. The genes are TRBV28 and TRBJ1-2; 8 bases are shared with TRBD1. This CDR3 has 16 amino acids. Per the germline V gene, CDR1 is MDHEN and CDR2 is SYDVKM. The ends lost 5 bases at V and 3 bases at J; junction bases unmatched: 11. The CDR3 DNA reads TGTGCCAGCAGTGGTCCCCGACAGGGGCTCTACTATGGCTACACCTTC. Amino acid sequence: CASSGPRQGLYYGYTF.

The V and J genes are TRBV28 and TRBJ2-7, with 16 bases matching TRBD2. The CDR3 has 19 residues. Germline V gives CDR1 MDHEN, CDR2 SYDVKM. Trimming took 5 bases from V and 3 from J; bases not matched to a gene: 13. In nucleotides, the CDR3 is TGTGCCAGCAGTACAGATGGGACTAGCGGGAGGGGGTCAAGCTACGAGCAGTACTTC. It codes for CASSTDGTSGRGSSYEQYF.

The gene calls are TRBV29-1 and TRBJ2-1; 7 nucleotides align to TRBD1. The CDR3 length is 13 residues. V gave up 6 bases and J gave up 9 bases; unmatched junction bases: 11. The germline gives CDR1 SQVTM, CDR2 ANQGSEA. In DNA, the CDR3 is TGCAGCGTCGGATACACAGGGGATGGTGAGCAGTTCTTC. Its protein product is CSVGYTGDGEQFF.

This clone occurred a few times. This chain connects TRBV25-1 to TRBJ2-2; 9 bases are a match to TRBD1. V trimming: 2 bases; J trimming: 7 bases; junction bases outside the gene matches: 8. CDR3 length: 16 residues. Germline V gene data show CDR1 as MGHDK and CDR2 as SYGVNS. CDR3 sequence reads: CASSEPTGGDGGELFF. The CDR3 DNA reads as TGTGCCAGCAGTGAACCTACAGGGGGCGATGGCGGGGAGCTGTTTTTT. The full variable domain, rest sourced from reference TRBV25-1 and TRBJ2-2, is EADIYQTPRYLVIGTGKKITLECSQTMGHDKMYWYQQDPGMELHLIHYSYGVNSTEKGDLSSESTVSRIRTEHFPLTLESARPSHTSQYLCASSEPTGGDGGELFFGEGSRLTVL.

This chain connects TRBV2 to TRBJ2-7, with D perhaps being TRBD1 or TRBD2 (7 bases each). Trimming stripped 2 bases from V and 5 bases from J, with 13 bases between. The V gene's germline CDR1 is SNHLY and CDR2 FYNNEI. This CDR3 contains 14 residues. CDR3 sequence reads: CASSERQGGHEQYF. The CDR3 coding sequence is TGTGCCAGCAGTGAAAGACAGGGAGGGCACGAGCAGTACTTC.

The V call is TRBV7-3, the J call TRBJ2-1; a weak D match, TRBD1 (6 bases). The CDR3 sequence is 16 residues long. V gave up 1 base and J gave up 2 bases, with 12 bases separating them. Germline V lookup: CDR1 SGHTA, CDR2 FQGTGA. This CDR3 is CASSLSGPGAYNEQFF. CDR3 sequence (DNA): TGTGCCAGCAGCTTAAGTGGCCCAGGGGCCTACAATGAGCAGTTCTTC.

The gene calls are TRBV5-1 and TRBJ1-5, with D perhaps matching TRBD1 (5 bases). Deletions cut 4 bases from V and 0 bases from J, with 11 bases between. Per the germline V gene, CDR1 is SGHRS and CDR2 is YFSETQ. CDR3 size: 15 residues. The CDR3 coding sequence is TGCGCCAGCAGCCCAGACAGTAATAGCAATCAGCCCCAGCATTTT. It translates to CASSPDSNSNQPQHF.

The rearrangement joins TRBV4-1 to TRBJ2-5; 8 bases line up with TRBD1. This CDR3 is 13 amino acids long. Trimming removed 6 bases from V and 3 bases from J; junction bases left unmatched: 3. CDR1 is MGHRA, CDR2 YSYEKL, per germline. CDR3 protein: CASSQGAEETQYF. CDR3 DNA: TGCGCCAGCAGTCAGGGGGCGGAAGAGACCCAGTACTTC.

The rearrangement links TRBV4-1 to TRBJ2-7; 11 nucleotides align to TRBD2. The germline V gene encodes CDR1 MGHRA and CDR2 YSYEKL. J lost 4 bases, V lost 5 bases, and 7 bases had no gene match. The CDR3 spans 15 residues. The CDR3 is CASSSTGTSGYEQYF. The DNA of the CDR3 is TGCGCCAGCAGCAGTACCGGGACTAGCGGATACGAGCAGTACTTC.

J is TRBJ2-4 and V is TRBV15; 13 bases line up with TRBD2. This CDR3 region has 18 residues. V was pared by 4 bases and J by 0 bases, with 6 bases of the junction left unmatched. CDR1 LNHNV and CDR2 YYDKDF come from the germline V gene (reference sequence). CDR3 in amino acids: CATSKTSGRPLAKNIQYF. For the CDR3, the DNA is TGTGCCACCAGCAAGACTAGCGGGAGGCCGCTAGCCAAAAACATTCAGTACTTC.

The V call is TRBV6-6, the J call TRBJ2-3, with 7 bases lining up with TRBD1. Losses at the gene ends were 6 bases for V and 0 bases for J; bases not matched to a gene: 6. Germline V gene data show CDR1 as MNHNY and CDR2 as SVGAGI (reference sequence). CDR3 size: 15 residues. CDR3 in amino acids: CASSSGQASTDTQYF. In DNA, the CDR3 is TGTGCCAGCAGCTCCGGACAGGCTAGCACAGATACGCAGTATTTT.

The V and J genes are TRBV20-1 and TRBJ2-7; a weak D match, TRBD1 (5 bases). The CDR3 consists of 11 residues. Trimming pared 3 bases from V and 6 bases from J, leaving 9 bases between. Per germline, CDR1 DFQATT and CDR2 SNEGSKA (reference sequence). CDR3 loop: CSARTVAEQYF. For the CDR3, the DNA is TGCAGTGCTAGGACAGTAGCCGAGCAGTACTTC.

The chain recombines TRBV6-5 with TRBJ1-1, with D perhaps matching TRBD1 (6 bases). The CDR3 contains 16 residues. CDR1 MNHEY and CDR2 SVGAGI come from the germline V gene. V was trimmed by 0 bases and J by 4 bases, leaving 15 bases between them. The CDR3, as DNA: TGTGCCAGCAGTTACTCGAGGGGGGGCGCGGCCACTGAAGCTTTCTTT. Its protein product is CASSYSRGGAATEAFF.

The gene calls are TRBV27 and TRBJ2-3; no clear D gene. The CDR3 loop spans 14 amino acids. The V gene's germline CDR1 is MNHEY and CDR2 SMNVEV (reference sequence). The germline V and J ends were trimmed by 0 bases and 6 bases, with 10 bases remaining between them. The DNA of the CDR3 is TGTGCCAGCAGTTTATCTAGCCCGGCTGATACGCAGTATTTT. It encodes CASSLSSPADTQYF.

The chain combines TRBV9 with TRBJ2-7; D is undetermined. V was pared by 5 bases and J by 6 bases, with 12 bases between. The CDR3 extends over 12 amino acids. CDR1 and CDR2 (germline): SGDLS, YYNGEE. The CDR3 DNA sequence: TGTGCCAGCAGTGATTATCTGGGCGAGCAGTACTTC. Protein sequence: CASSDYLGEQYF. Full variable domain (remainder filled in from reference TRBV9 and TRBJ2-7): DSGVTQTPKHLITATGQRVTLRCSPRSGDLSVYWYQQSLDQGLQFLIQYYNGEERAKGNILERFSAQQFPDLHSELNLSSLELGDSALYFCASSDYLGEQYFGPGTRLTVT.

This chain connects TRBV7-9 to TRBJ1-5, with D hard to call. The V and J ends lost 3 bases and 4 bases respectively, with 4 bases between them. The germline V gene has CDR1 SEHNR and CDR2 FQNEAQ (reference sequence). This CDR3 is built from 12 residues. The CDR3 spells CASSFLNQPQHF. CDR3 coding DNA: TGTGCCAGCAGCTTCTTAAATCAGCCCCAGCATTTT.

The table lists this clone with a count of one. The V call is TRBV11-2, the J call TRBJ2-7; D ambiguous. The germline CDR1 and CDR2 sequences are SGHAT and FQNNGV. This CDR3 spans 13 amino acids. Trimming removed 1 base from V and 2 bases from J, with 6 bases in between. The DNA of the CDR3 is TGTGCCAGCAGCTTAGGAGTAACCTACGAGCAGTACTTC. Its translation: CASSLGVTYEQYF. The full variable domain, in which reference TRBV11-2 and TRBJ2-7 provide the parts outside the CDR3, is EAGVAQSPRYKIIEKRQSVAFWCNPISGHATLYWYQQILGQGPKLLIQFQNNGVVDDSQLPKDRFSAERLKGVDSTLKIQPAKLEDSAVYLCASSLGVTYEQYFGPGTRLTVT.

The rearrangement uses TRBV10-1 and TRBJ1-1, with a possible D match to TRBD1 (6 bases). The ends were cut back, 5 bases at V and 4 bases at J, with 17 bases in the middle. The CDR3 is 15 amino acids. The germline V gene encodes CDR1 WNHNN and CDR2 SYGVQD (reference sequence). CDR3 sequence: CASSPRGGGGTEAFF. In DNA, the CDR3 is TGCGCCAGCAGTCCCCGAGGGGGGGGCGGCACTGAAGCTTTCTTT.